A selection of T cell receptor beta chains follows, all from one sample in a study of blood T cell repertoires in COVID-19. Assay: immunoSEQ multiplex PCR; the TCRdb copy retains only in-frame clones and omits some. The sample yields over 150,000 clones, 86% seen once. Specimen: peripheral blood. These receptors were taken from a man in his forties or fifties with active or convalescent COVID-19. The CDR3 runs from the conserved cysteine through the conserved F or W. The order of the fields is J gene, D gene, clone size, V gene, CDR3 protein, CDR3 DNA. D genes are given only for firm matches. Size values are once, few and many counts, or a class for expanded clones, and some rows have none.

TRBJ1-3	TRBD1	.	TRBV4-1	CASSQRDRDSGNTIYF	TGCGCCAGCAGCCAACGGGACAGAGACTCTGGAAACACCATATATTTT
TRBJ1-1	.	few	TRBV20-1	CSATDSEAFF	TGCAGTGCAACCGACAGTGAAGCTTTCTTT
TRBJ2-3	TRBD2	.	TRBV13	CASSRVAGGPTDTQYF	TGTGCCAGCAGTCGGGTAGCGGGGGGGCCTACAGATACGCAGTATTTT
TRBJ1-1	TRBD1	once	TRBV4-3	CASSQEVGQGGTFF	TGCGCCAGCAGCCAAGAAGTAGGACAGGGGGGAACTTTCTTT
TRBJ2-1	.	.	TRBV14	CASSQGTATGPFF	TGTGCCAGCAGCCAAGGGACAGCGACCGGTCCGTTCTTC
TRBJ1-1	.	.	TRBV7-2	CASSSGHGGLAFF	TGTGCCAGCAGCTCAGGTCACGGGGGTCTGGCTTTCTTT
TRBJ1-5	.	.	TRBV24-1	CATSAAAGENQPQHF	TGTGCCACCAGTGCGGCGGCAGGGGAGAATCAGCCCCAGCATTTT
TRBJ1-2	TRBD1	.	TRBV6-6	CASSFGTGREGYTF	TGTGCCAGCAGTTTCGGGACAGGGAGGGAGGGCTACACCTTC
TRBJ1-5	TRBD1	.	TRBV6-2/TRBV6-3	CASSHPGQERPQHF	TGTGCCAGCAGTCACCCGGGACAGGAGCGGCCCCAGCATTTT
TRBJ2-1	.	.	TRBV2	CASSRGGGSYNEQFF	TGTGCCAGCAGCCGGGGAGGGGGCTCCTACAATGAGCAGTTCTTC
TRBJ2-7	TRBD1	.	TRBV6-5	CASSYPGTDEQYF	TGTGCCAGCAGTTACCCCGGGACAGACGAGCAGTACTTC
TRBJ2-7	.	.	TRBV3-1/TRBV3-2	CASRQTGAYEQYF	TGTGCCAGTCGGCAGACTGGAGCCTACGAGCAGTACTTC
TRBJ2-3	TRBD2	.	TRBV7-8	CASSMGLAGGSDTQYF	TGTGCCAGCAGCATGGGACTAGCGGGAGGGTCAGATACGCAGTATTTT
TRBJ2-1	TRBD1	.	TRBV5-5	CASSIVQGARDEQFF	TGTGCCAGCAGCATCGTTCAGGGGGCGAGGGATGAGCAGTTCTTC
TRBJ2-3	TRBD2	.	TRBV18	CASSPGLAPTDTQYF	TGTGCCAGCTCACCCGGACTAGCCCCCACAGATACGCAGTATTTT
TRBJ2-2	.	.	TRBV6-1	CASSETGYGDTGELFF	TGTGCCAGCAGTGAAACAGGATATGGGGACACCGGGGAGCTGTTTTTT
TRBJ2-7	.	.	TRBV6-1	CASSPRTFTYEQYF	TGTGCCAGCAGTCCCCGGACATTCACCTACGAGCAGTACTTC
TRBJ2-5	.	.	TRBV4-2	CASSQDYGETQYF	TGTGCCAGCAGCCAGGATTACGGGGAGACCCAGTACTTC
TRBJ1-1	.	.	TRBV12-3/TRBV12-4	CASSLRGHTEAFF	TGTGCCAGCAGTTTAAGGGGTCACACTGAAGCTTTCTTT
TRBJ1-1	.	.	TRBV10-1	CASSGRVSDTEAFF	TGCGCCAGCAGTGGCAGGGTTTCTGACACTGAAGCTTTCTTT
TRBJ1-5	TRBD1	.	TRBV7-2	CASSSQTGASRGQPQHF	TGTGCCAGCAGCTCCCAGACAGGGGCGAGTAGGGGTCAGCCCCAGCATTTT
TRBJ1-3	.	.	TRBV7-6	CASSQNRVGNTIYF	TGTGCCAGCAGCCAAAACAGGGTGGGAAACACCATATATTTT
TRBJ1-5	.	once	TRBV19	CASSAGEIQPQHF	TGTGCCAGTAGTGCAGGGGAGATTCAGCCCCAGCATTTT
TRBJ1-5	.	.	TRBV27	CASTTLQGLGYQPQHF	TGTGCCAGCACCACGTTACAGGGCCTGGGTTATCAGCCCCAGCATTTT
TRBJ2-7	TRBD2	.	TRBV4-2	CASSQDARTRFYEQYF	TGTGCCAGCAGCCAAGATGCCCGGACTAGGTTCTACGAGCAGTACTTC
TRBJ2-2	TRBD2	.	TRBV7-2	CASSLSGGGGELFF	TGTGCCAGCAGCCTTTCCGGGGGGGGCGGGGAGCTGTTTTTT
TRBJ1-2	.	.	TRBV6-4	CASSVGSSTFYGYTF	TGTGCCAGCAGTGTGGGGAGCTCAACCTTCTATGGCTACACCTTC
TRBJ1-4	.	.	TRBV7-9	CASSLAGKGGSNEKLFF	TGTGCCAGCAGCCTAGCGGGGAAGGGAGGATCTAATGAAAAACTGTTTTTT
TRBJ2-1	TRBD2	.	TRBV19	CASSEPGLAHNEQFF	TGTGCCAGTAGTGAACCGGGACTAGCCCACAATGAGCAGTTCTTC
TRBJ1-2	.	.	TRBV14	CASSQPAGVGYTF	TGTGCCAGCAGCCAACCGGCAGGGGTGGGCTACACCTTC
TRBJ2-7	TRBD1	.	TRBV4-3	CASSQVRDSKSSYEQYF	TGCGCCAGCAGCCAAGTTCGGGACAGCAAGTCCTCCTACGAGCAGTACTTC
TRBJ1-2	.	once	TRBV15	CATSVDSGDHGYTF	TGTGCCACCAGCGTAGACTCAGGGGACCATGGCTACACCTTC
TRBJ2-3	.	.	TRBV6-4	CASSQGAGTKDTQYF	TGTGCCAGCAGCCAGGGTGCGGGGACCAAAGATACGCAGTATTTT
TRBJ2-3	TRBD1	.	TRBV24-1	CATSDWTGGLSTDTQYF	TGTGCCACCAGTGATTGGACAGGGGGCCTTAGCACAGATACGCAGTATTTT
TRBJ2-7	TRBD2	few	TRBV5-1	CASSLAGSGRIDEQYF	TGCGCCAGCAGCTTGGCCGGGAGCGGGAGGATCGACGAGCAGTACTTC
TRBJ2-3	.	.	TRBV9	CASSVVQGYSDTQYF	TGTGCCAGCAGCGTAGTACAGGGATACTCAGATACGCAGTATTTT
TRBJ2-5	.	.	TRBV7-9	CASSPAQETQYF	TGTGCCAGCAGCCCAGCACAGGAGACCCAGTACTTC
TRBJ1-2	TRBD1	.	TRBV25-1	CASSVLTGVEYGYTF	TGTGCCAGCAGTGTCCTGACAGGGGTTGAGTATGGCTACACCTTC
TRBJ1-6	TRBD1	.	TRBV9	CASSLSDRGYSPLHF	TGTGCCAGCAGTCTCTCCGACAGGGGATATTCACCCCTCCACTTT
TRBJ2-7	TRBD1	.	TRBV11-2	CASSLGTGVVAYEQYF	TGTGCCAGCAGCTTAGGAACAGGGGTGGTAGCCTACGAGCAGTACTTC
TRBJ2-7	.	.	TRBV6-6	CASRFPETYEQYF	TGTGCCAGCAGGTTCCCGGAGACCTACGAGCAGTACTTC
TRBJ1-6	.	.	TRBV20-1	CSASISPSSYNSPLHF	TGCAGTGCTAGTATTTCCCCGAGCTCCTATAATTCACCCCTCCACTTT